This passage covers 32 T cell receptor beta chains from one sample sequenced in a study of identifying expanded T cells in peripheral blood (dated by TCRdb to the late 2010s). Preparation of the library involved the immunoSEQ multiplex PCR assay. As stored in TCRdb, this immuneACCESS dataset retains in-frame rearrangements with V and J assigned. A fraction of the clones does not appear; measured against another copy, unresolved V genes explain less than half of the discrepancy, and the remainder lacks a known reason. The sample data list fewer than 80,000 clones, and about four fifths of these were observed just once. The ten largest clones add up to about 18% of the sample. The material sequenced was blood. These TCRs come from a person aged 18 to 75 in good health.

In nucleotides, the CDR3 is TGTGCCAGCAGCCCCCTATCTAGCGGGAGCTTGAGCGGGGAGCTGTTTTTT. Amino acid sequence: CASSPLSSGSLSGELFF. This chain joins TRBV7-2 and TRBJ2-2; 10 nucleotides match TRBD2. This CDR3 contains 17 residues. V gave up 5 bases and J gave up 7 bases; unmatched junction bases: 13. Germline CDR1 reads SGHTA; CDR2 reads FQGNSA.

The CDR3 sequence is CASSRAVTDTQYF. In DNA form, the CDR3 reads TGCGCCAGCAGCCGGGCCGTCACAGATACGCAGTATTTT. The V call is TRBV4-1, the J call TRBJ2-3; no clear D. The germline V gene has CDR1 MGHRA and CDR2 YSYEKL. This CDR3 has 13 amino acids. The V and J ends lost 4 bases and 2 bases respectively, with 7 bases between them.

The chain combines TRBV4-2 with TRBJ2-5; tentative D call: TRBD2 (5 bases). V dropped 4 bases and J dropped 5 bases, with 11 bases sitting between them. The CDR3 extends over 13 amino acids. Germline V lookup: CDR1 LGHNA, CDR2 YNFKEQ. The CDR3 sequence: CASSPTRSETQYF. CDR3 DNA sequence: TGTGCCAGCAGCCCTACTAGGTCGGAGACCCAGTACTTC.

This clone was seen only once. J is TRBJ2-2 and V is TRBV7-6; 10 bases fit TRBD2. The CDR3 contains 15 residues. Germline lookup yields CDR1 SGHVS and CDR2 FNYEAQ. The V segment lost 5 bases and the J segment 6 bases; nucleotides outside the gene matches: 6. The CDR3 sequence: CASSHRTSGAGELFF. The CDR3 region has the DNA TGTGCCAGCAGCCACCGGACTAGCGGTGCCGGGGAGCTGTTTTTT.

The genes are TRBV7-6 and TRBJ2-7; D is undetermined. V shed 5 bases and J shed 6 bases, with 11 bases lying between them. The CDR3 has 12 amino acids. Germline CDR1 is SGHVS and CDR2 is FNYEAQ. This CDR3 reads CASSAYRREQYF. For the CDR3, the DNA is TGTGCCAGCAGCGCTTATCGACGCGAGCAGTACTTC.

The J gene is TRBJ2-7, the V gene TRBV10-2, with 10 bases matching TRBD1. Germline-derived CDR1 and CDR2 are WSHSY and SAAADI. V lost 0 bases, J lost 6 bases, and 5 bases stayed unmatched. The CDR3 is made up of 15 amino acids. The CDR3 nucleotides are TGCGCCAGCAGTGAGTCCCGACAGGGGGCTCGCGAGCAGTACTTC. Its protein product is CASSESRQGAREQYF.

The chain couples TRBV6-5 to TRBJ2-1, with a weak D call TRBD2 (5 bases). The CDR3 totals 16 residues. Germline V CDR1 and CDR2: MNHEY, SVGAGI. V was cut by 4 bases and J by 5 bases, with 18 bases left in between. The CDR3 region is CASSSAGRGLHNEQFF. The CDR3 bases are TGTGCCAGCAGTTCCGCGGGTCGGGGTCTCCACAATGAGCAGTTCTTC.

The genes are TRBV30 and TRBJ2-3; maybe TRBD2 (6 bases). V dropped 5 bases and J dropped 6 bases, with 12 bases sitting between them. Germline V gene lookup returns CDR1 GTSNPN and CDR2 SVGIG (reference sequence). The CDR3 covers 12 residues. The chain's CDR3 is CAWAGQTDTQYF. Here the CDR3 DNA reads TGTGCCTGGGCGGGGCAAACTGATACGCAGTATTTT.

Only a few counts were recorded for this clone. V usage is TRBV5-4 and J usage is TRBJ2-2; D is unclear. Trimming shortened V by 4 bases and J by 3 bases, and 13 bases separated the two germline ends. The CDR3 loop spans 15 amino acids. Germline V gene sequence: CDR1 SGHNT, CDR2 YYREEE (reference sequence). The CDR3: CASSPGNGYTGELFF. The DNA for the CDR3 is TGTGCCAGCAGCCCTGGCAACGGCTACACCGGGGAGCTGTTTTTT.

This chain uses TRBV6-5 with TRBJ2-7, with D unclear. Deletions cut 3 bases from V and 5 bases from J, with 5 bases between. The CDR3 has 11 amino acids. CDR1 MNHEY and CDR2 SVGAGI come from the germline V gene. In DNA form, the CDR3 reads TGTGCCAGCAGTTATCTAGACGAGCAGTACTTC. As protein: CASSYLDEQYF.

The rearrangement joins TRBV5-1 to TRBJ2-3, with 11 bases identical to TRBD2. This CDR3 contains 17 residues. CDR1 is SGHRS and CDR2 is YFSETQ in the germline V gene. The V and J ends lost 3 bases and 0 bases, in that order; junction bases with no gene match: 6. This CDR3 is CASSWGLAVTSTDTQYF. For the CDR3, the DNA is TGCGCCAGCAGCTGGGGACTAGCGGTTACTAGCACAGATACGCAGTATTTT.

Turning to this clone: In the same sample, other DNA sequences code for this CDR3. The chain uses TRBV2 and TRBJ2-6, with a weak D call TRBD1 (5 bases). CDR3 length: 14 residues. The germline V and J ends were trimmed by 8 bases and 4 bases, with 12 bases remaining between them. Germline-derived CDR1 and CDR2 are SNHLY and FYNNEI. The CDR3 sequence is CASLGAEGANVLTF. CDR3 coding DNA: TGTGCCAGCTTAGGGGCGGAAGGGGCCAACGTCCTGACTTTC. The full variable domain, in which reference TRBV2 and TRBJ2-6 provide the parts outside the CDR3, is EPEVTQTPSHQVTQMGQEVILRCVPISNHLYFYWYRQILGQKVEFLVSFYNNEISEKSEIFDDQFSVERPDGSNFTLKIRSTKLEDSAMYFCASLGAEGANVLTFGAGSRLTVL.

The CDR3 region is CAREGQANTEAFF. The CDR3, as DNA: TGTGCCAGGGAGGGACAAGCGAACACTGAAGCTTTCTTT. V gene TRBV25-1 combines with J gene TRBJ1-1; TRBD1 is a possible D gene (6 bases). CDR3 length equals 13 residues. In germline, CDR1 is MGHDK, CDR2 SYGVNS. Trimming removed 9 bases from V and 1 base from J, with 12 bases in between.

This chain joins TRBV6-1 and TRBJ1-2; D remains unclear. CDR1 is MNHNS and CDR2 is SASEGT in the germline V gene. The CDR3 sequence is 13 residues long. V was trimmed by 7 bases and J by 2 bases, leaving 11 bases between them. In DNA, the CDR3 is TGTGCCAGCACTCCTTTTGGAAACTATGGCTACACCTTC. Translated: CASTPFGNYGYTF.

The chain uses TRBV15 and TRBJ1-1; possible D gene TRBD1, 5 bases. The germline V and J ends were trimmed by 3 bases and 11 bases, with 16 bases remaining between them. The germline CDR1 and CDR2 sequences are LNHNV and YYDKDF (reference sequence). The CDR3 totals 13 residues. The CDR3 sequence: CATSSKGFAVAFF. The DNA for the CDR3 is TGTGCCACCAGCAGCAAGGGGTTCGCCGTGGCTTTCTTT.

Many counts were recorded for this clone. This sequence joins TRBV30 and TRBJ2-7; 13 bases map to TRBD2. In germline, CDR1 is GTSNPN, CDR2 SVGIG (reference sequence). There are 15 residues in the CDR3. J gave up 4 bases and V 7 bases, and 10 bases lay outside the gene matches. CDR3 DNA: TGTGCCTACGGACTAGCGGGAGCTCGGCGTTACGAGCAGTACTTC. Amino acids: CAYGLAGARRYEQYF.

The chain couples TRBV19 to TRBJ1-2; weak D call: TRBD1 (5 bases). V was trimmed by 6 bases and J by 2 bases, leaving 13 bases between them. The germline V gene has CDR1 LNHDA and CDR2 SQIVND (reference sequence). The CDR3 has 14 residues. The CDR3 protein is CASRQRRGNYGYTF. DNA for the CDR3: TGTGCCAGTAGGCAGCGACGGGGCAACTATGGCTACACCTTC.

This clone was recorded at least ten times. The chain couples TRBV6-1 to TRBJ1-1; D possibly corresponds to TRBD1 (5 bases). CDR1 is MNHNS and CDR2 is SASEGT in the germline V gene. Deletions cut 6 bases from V and 4 bases from J, with 15 bases between. There are 14 residues in the CDR3. CDR3 protein: CASSLGGSGTEAFF. The DNA for the CDR3 is TGTGCCAGCAGCCTGGGGGGTAGCGGCACTGAAGCTTTCTTT.

This clone appeared once. This chain connects TRBV6-4 to TRBJ1-5; D gene unclear. Trimming left V 0 bases short and J 6 bases short, with 15 bases between. This CDR3 comprises 16 residues. Germline CDR1 and CDR2: MRHNA and SNTAGT. This CDR3 is CASSDSISGFGQPQHF. In nucleotides, the CDR3 is TGTGCCAGCAGTGACTCGATTTCCGGGTTTGGTCAGCCCCAGCATTTT.

This chain connects TRBV13 to TRBJ2-1; D unresolved. V shed 3 bases and J shed 10 bases, with 13 bases lying between them. The CDR3 extends over 13 amino acids. The V gene's germline CDR1 is PRHDT and CDR2 FYEKMQ (reference sequence). CDR3 in DNA: TGTGCCAGCAGCTTCCGTTCTCTCCGCGAGCAGTTCTTC. Translation: CASSFRSLREQFF. Looking up the rest from reference TRBV13 and TRBJ2-1 gives the full variable domain: AAGVIQSPRHLIKEKRETATLKCYPIPRHDTVYWYQQGPGQDPQFLISFYEKMQSDKGSIPDRFSAQQFSDYHSELNMSSLELGDSALYFCASSFRSLREQFFGPGTRLTVL.

The V and J genes are TRBV6-6 and TRBJ1-5; 11 bases are shared with TRBD1. J lost 7 bases, V lost 8 bases, and 10 bases had no gene match. The CDR3 runs 15 residues. Per the germline V gene, CDR1 is MNHNY and CDR2 is SVGAGI (reference sequence). The CDR3 is CASSQSGTGGQPQHF. The CDR3 DNA reads as TGTGCCAGCTCTCAATCCGGGACAGGGGGACAGCCCCAGCATTTT.

The chain links TRBV2 to TRBJ2-5, with 7 positions matching TRBD2. Germline trimming cut 2 bases from V and 3 bases from J; bases unmatched to any gene: 6. CDR1 and CDR2 (germline): SNHLY, FYNNEI. The CDR3 is made up of 15 amino acids. Here the CDR3 DNA reads TGTGCCAGCAGTGAACTAGCGGCGGAAAAAGAGACCCAGTACTTC. Its translation: CASSELAAEKETQYF.

The chain combines TRBV4-1 with TRBJ2-5; D gene uncertain. This CDR3 has 14 amino acids. The germline gives CDR1 MGHRA, CDR2 YSYEKL. V was shortened by 1 base and J by 2 bases, with 8 bases between the two germline ends. CDR3 residues: CASSQVRTQETQYF. The CDR3 region has the DNA TGCGCCAGCAGCCAAGTCCGAACGCAAGAGACCCAGTACTTC.

The chain couples TRBV11-2 to TRBJ2-7, with D tentatively TRBD1 (5 bases). Trimming took 4 bases from V and 6 from J, leaving 13 bases between them. Germline loops: CDR1 SGHAT, CDR2 FQNNGV. This CDR3 region has 13 residues. CDR3 DNA: TGTGCCAGCAGCTCCCGACAGACTTCCGAGCAGTACTTC. Its translation: CASSSRQTSEQYF.

The chain employs TRBV5-4 and TRBJ2-2; 12 bases align to TRBD2. Germline CDR1 and CDR2: SGHNT and YYREEE (reference sequence). With 4 bases clipped from V and 5 bases from J, the junction kept 6 bases outside the gene matches. The CDR3 spans 16 residues. CDR3 region: CASSLAGGPATGELFF. CDR3 DNA: TGTGCCAGCAGCCTAGCGGGAGGGCCAGCGACCGGGGAGCTGTTTTTT.

The chain links TRBV6-5 to TRBJ2-5; 9 nucleotides line up with TRBD1. With V trimmed by 6 bases and J by 0 bases, 5 bases remained unmatched. CDR3 length: 15 amino acids. Germline V CDR1 and CDR2: MNHEY, SVGAGI. This CDR3 is CASRPGQGHQETQYF. Written as DNA, the CDR3 is TGTGCCAGCAGGCCGGGACAGGGACACCAAGAGACCCAGTACTTC.

The genes are TRBV5-1 and TRBJ2-5; 7 bases fit TRBD2. V shed 1 base, J shed 11 bases, and the junction held 14 bases outside the gene matches. Germline V gene lookup returns CDR1 SGHRS and CDR2 YFSETQ. The CDR3 is 15 amino acids. The CDR3 loop reads CASSLSSGTPSEQYF. DNA for the CDR3: TGCGCCAGCAGCTTGTCCAGCGGGACTCCCTCTGAGCAGTACTTC.

The chain employs TRBV5-1 and TRBJ1-1; D is perhaps TRBD1 (5 bases). Germline V gene lookup returns CDR1 SGHRS and CDR2 YFSETQ. The CDR3 length is 15 residues. V was clipped by 0 bases and J by 0 bases, with 9 bases between them. DNA for the CDR3: TGCGCCAGCAGCTTGGTTGGGGCCATGAACACTGAAGCTTTCTTT. As protein: CASSLVGAMNTEAFF.

The chain employs TRBV19 and TRBJ2-3; tentatively, D is TRBD2 (6 bases). Trimming left V 4 bases short and J 0 bases short, with 14 bases between. Germline CDR1 reads LNHDA; CDR2 reads SQIVND (reference sequence). This CDR3 comprises 16 residues. The CDR3 spells CASSTKARGSTDTQYF. CDR3 nucleotide sequence: TGTGCCAGTAGTACCAAAGCCCGGGGGAGCACAGATACGCAGTATTTT.

The J gene is TRBJ1-4, the V gene TRBV6-1; 10 nucleotides agree with TRBD1. J gave up 3 bases and V 2 bases, and 3 bases lay outside the gene matches. This CDR3 has 16 residues. CDR1 MNHNS and CDR2 SASEGT come from the germline V gene. CDR3 sequence (DNA): TGTGCCAGCAGTGAAAGGGACAGGGGCTCTAATGAAAAACTGTTTTTT. This sequence encodes CASSERDRGSNEKLFF.

The V and J genes are TRBV9 and TRBJ1-1; no reliable D call. The CDR3 loop spans 14 amino acids. Germline V gene lookup returns CDR1 SGDLS and CDR2 YYNGEE. V was trimmed by 0 bases and J by 3 bases, leaving 9 bases between them. The CDR3 sequence is CASSVGGYDTEAFF. In DNA form, the CDR3 reads TGTGCCAGCAGCGTAGGTGGGTACGACACTGAAGCTTTCTTT. The full variable domain, with the rest looked up from reference TRBV9 and TRBJ1-1, is DSGVTQTPKHLITATGQRVTLRCSPRSGDLSVYWYQQSLDQGLQFLIQYYNGEERAKGNILERFSAQQFPDLHSELNLSSLELGDSALYFCASSVGGYDTEAFFGQGTRLTVV.

This clone was seen only once. The chain couples TRBV25-1 to TRBJ2-6; no clear D. V was pared by 3 bases and J by 0 bases, with 9 bases between. Germline V lookup: CDR1 MGHDK, CDR2 SYGVNS. The CDR3 has 16 residues. DNA of the CDR3: TGTGCCAGCAGTGACGACAAAATCTCTGGGGCCAACGTCCTGACTTTC. It encodes CASSDDKISGANVLTF. Variable domain in full (rest from reference TRBV25-1 and TRBJ2-6): EADIYQTPRYLVIGTGKKITLECSQTMGHDKMYWYQQDPGMELHLIHYSYGVNSTEKGDLSSESTVSRIRTEHFPLTLESARPSHTSQYLCASSDDKISGANVLTFGAGSRLTVL.